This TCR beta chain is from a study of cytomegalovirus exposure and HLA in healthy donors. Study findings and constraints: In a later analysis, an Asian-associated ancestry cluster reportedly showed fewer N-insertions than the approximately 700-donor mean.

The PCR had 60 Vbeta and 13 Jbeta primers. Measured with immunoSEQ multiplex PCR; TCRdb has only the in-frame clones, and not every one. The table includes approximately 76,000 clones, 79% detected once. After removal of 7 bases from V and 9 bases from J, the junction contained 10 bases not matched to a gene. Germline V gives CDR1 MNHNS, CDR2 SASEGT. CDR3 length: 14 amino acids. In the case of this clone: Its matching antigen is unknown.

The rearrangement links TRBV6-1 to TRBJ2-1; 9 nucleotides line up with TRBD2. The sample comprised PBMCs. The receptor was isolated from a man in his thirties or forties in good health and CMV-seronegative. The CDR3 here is CASKREREVSEQFF. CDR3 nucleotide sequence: TGTGCCAGCAAGAGGGAGCGGGAGGTTTCTGAGCAGTTCTTC.